The 21 T cell receptor beta chains reported below all come from one sample, sequenced in a study of graft-versus-host responses after intestinal transplantation. For these TCRs, the target antigens are not known. Produced via immunoSEQ multiplex PCR; TCRdb's table is partial and in-frame only. The data contain approximately 90,000 clones, roughly 91% of them singletons. The sequencing used unstimulated CD8+ T cells sorted from spleen or lymph node cells, collected before intestinal transplant. These receptor sequences come from a human donor who received an intestinal transplant.

The chain carries TRBV11-3 and TRBJ1-2; D might be TRBD1 (6 bases). This CDR3 has 14 amino acids. V lost 8 bases and J 2 bases, leaving 15 bases between the germline ends. Germline V gives CDR1 SGHNT, CDR2 YENEEA. The CDR3 protein is CASGPRQENYGYTF. The CDR3, as DNA: TGTGCCAGCGGACCCCGACAGGAAAACTATGGCTACACCTTC. Drawing the rest from reference TRBV11-3 and TRBJ1-2, the complete variable domain is EAGVVQSPRYKIIEKKQPVAFWCNPISGHNTLYWYLQNLGQGPELLIRYENEEAVDDSQLPKDRFSAERLKGVDSTLKIQPAELGDSAVYLCASGPRQENYGYTFGSGTRLTVV.

The V and J genes are TRBV19 and TRBJ2-7; no reliable D call. The germline CDR1 and CDR2 sequences are LNHDA and SQIVND (reference sequence). V shed 3 bases and J shed 1 base, with 13 bases lying between them. The CDR3 consists of 15 residues. The CDR3 spells CASSMAALSSYEQYF. CDR3 DNA sequence: TGTGCCAGTAGTATGGCGGCGTTGTCATCCTACGAGCAGTACTTC.

CDR3 bases: TGTGCCAGCAGCCCCATCGGACAGGACCCCTACAATGAGCAGTTCTTC. This sequence encodes CASSPIGQDPYNEQFF. J is TRBJ2-1 and V is TRBV11-2; TRBD1 matches at 7 bases. The germline V gene has CDR1 SGHAT and CDR2 FQNNGV. After removal of 5 bases from V and 2 bases from J, the junction contained 9 bases not matched to a gene. There are 16 residues in the CDR3.

This clone appeared a single time. The rearrangement joins TRBV4-3 to TRBJ2-1; no reliable D call. Germline values: CDR1 LGHNA, CDR2 YSLEER. V lost 0 bases and J 7 bases, leaving 13 bases between the germline ends. The CDR3 has 15 amino acids. CDR3 in amino acids: CASSQDRWVRNEQFF. As DNA, the CDR3 is TGCGCCAGCAGCCAAGATCGGTGGGTGAGGAATGAGCAGTTCTTC.

The CDR3 loop reads CASSLRAGKETQYF. The CDR3 DNA reads TGCGCCAGCAGTCTAAGGGCCGGGAAAGAGACCCAGTACTTC. The chain combines TRBV23-1 with TRBJ2-5, with D perhaps TRBD2 (5 bases). TRBV23-1 is filed as an ORF, its function uncertain. CDR3 length: 14 amino acids. Trimming pared 4 bases from V and 3 bases from J, leaving 12 bases between.

The V call is TRBV30, the J call TRBJ1-2; TRBD1 is a possible D gene (6 bases). From germline, CDR1 is GTSNPN and CDR2 SVGIG (reference sequence). The CDR3 has 14 residues. The V gene lost 3 bases and the J gene lost 4 bases, with 15 bases spanning the gap. Here the CDR3 DNA reads TGTGCCTGGAGCTCTACAGGGTTCGGCTATGGCTACACCTTC. It translates to CAWSSTGFGYGYTF.

The chain employs TRBV10-3 and TRBJ2-3; tentatively, D is TRBD1 (5 bases). There are 12 residues in the CDR3. In germline, CDR1 is ENHRY, CDR2 SYGVKD. Trimming pared 3 bases from V and 6 bases from J, leaving 7 bases between. The CDR3 protein is CAISEGADTQYF. CDR3 coding DNA: TGTGCCATCAGTGAAGGGGCGGATACGCAGTATTTT.

The rearrangement uses TRBV7-2 and TRBJ1-3, with 8 bases lining up with TRBD1. V lost 0 bases to trimming and J lost 4 bases; unmatched junction nucleotides: 2. The germline V gene encodes CDR1 SGHTA and CDR2 FQGNSA. This CDR3 region has 15 residues. The CDR3 reads CASSLADRGGNTIYF. CDR3 coding DNA: TGTGCCAGCAGCTTAGCCGACAGGGGAGGAAACACCATATATTTT.

This clone appeared a single time. The CDR3 protein is CASSAPGSGANVLTF. CDR3 coding DNA: TGTGCCAGCAGTGCGCCGGGGTCTGGGGCCAACGTCCTGACTTTC. The chain links TRBV27 to TRBJ2-6; D is possibly TRBD2 (5 bases). The CDR3 sequence is 15 residues long. The germline V gene has CDR1 MNHEY and CDR2 SMNVEV (reference sequence). V lost 5 bases and J 1 base, leaving 9 bases between the germline ends. Full variable domain (outside the CDR3, taken from reference TRBV27 and TRBJ2-6): EAQVTQNPRYLITVTGKKLTVTCSQNMNHEYMSWYRQDPGLGLRQIYYSMNVEVTDKGDVPEGYKVSRKEKRNFPLILESPSPNQTSLYFCASSAPGSGANVLTFGAGSRLTVL.

V and J are TRBV30 and TRBJ2-7, with a possible D match to TRBD2 (6 bases). The V end was cut by 2 bases, the J end by 5 bases, with 10 bases between. This CDR3 has 12 amino acids. Germline values: CDR1 GTSNPN, CDR2 SVGIG (reference sequence). CDR3 protein: CAWSFREDEQYF. For the CDR3, the DNA is TGTGCCTGGAGTTTCAGGGAGGACGAGCAGTACTTC.

This rearrangement joins TRBV27 to TRBJ2-1; TRBD2 agrees at 14 bases. The germline gives CDR1 MNHEY, CDR2 SMNVEV (reference sequence). The CDR3 is made up of 18 amino acids. V lost 2 bases, J lost 5 bases, and 8 bases stayed unmatched. In DNA form, the CDR3 reads TGTGCCAGCAGTTTACCTAGACTAGCGGGGGGGCCCCACAATGAGCAGTTCTTC. This translates into CASSLPRLAGGPHNEQFF.

The chain has TRBV6-5 and TRBJ2-7; D is perhaps TRBD2 (6 bases). Trimming stripped 6 bases from V and 6 bases from J, with 21 bases between. The CDR3 runs to 15 residues. From germline, CDR1 is MNHEY and CDR2 SVGAGI. CDR3 protein: CASSYPGTSAGEQYF. In nucleotides, the CDR3 is TGTGCCAGCAGCTACCCCGGGACTTCGGCGGGCGAGCAGTACTTC.

The gene calls are TRBV7-9 and TRBJ1-1; TRBD1 is a possible D gene (5 bases). In germline, CDR1 is SEHNR, CDR2 FQNEAQ (reference sequence). V was cut by 1 base and J by 1 base, with 19 bases left in between. This CDR3 spans 18 amino acids. CDR3 coding DNA: TGTGCCAGCAGCTTAGTCACTTGGGGGGGAATGGGGAACACTGAAGCTTTCTTT. This translates into CASSLVTWGGMGNTEAFF.

This rearrangement joins TRBV4-3 to TRBJ2-7; TRBD1 agrees at 7 bases. Germline V gene data show CDR1 as LGHNA and CDR2 as YSLEER. V was pared by 4 bases and J by 3 bases, with 3 bases of the junction left unmatched. The CDR3 runs 13 residues. The CDR3 region is CASSLRQGYEQYF. The CDR3 DNA follows: TGCGCCAGCAGCCTCCGACAGGGCTACGAGCAGTACTTC.

The chain is built from TRBV5-1 and TRBJ2-7; TRBD2 aligns across 11 bases. Unmatched junction bases numbered 11, after V lost 0 bases and J lost 9 bases. Germline CDR1 SGHRS, CDR2 YFSETQ. This CDR3 has 16 amino acids. CDR3 nucleotide sequence: TGCGCCAGCAGCTTGGAGCCTAGCGGGGGGTCCGCGGGGCAGTACTTC. Amino acid sequence: CASSLEPSGGSAGQYF.

This chain connects TRBV4-3 to TRBJ1-3; 10 bases are shared with TRBD1. CDR1 and CDR2 (germline): LGHNA, YSLEER. This CDR3 contains 16 residues. Germline trimming cut 8 bases from V and 4 bases from J; bases unmatched to any gene: 11. The CDR3 nucleotides are TGCGCCAGCGGGTTCTCGGACAGGGGGTTCGGAAACACCATATATTTT. This gives the protein CASGFSDRGFGNTIYF.

V and J are TRBV30 and TRBJ1-1; D might be TRBD1 (5 bases). The CDR3 covers 15 residues. Trimming left V 0 bases short and J 3 bases short, with 14 bases between. Germline loops: CDR1 GTSNPN, CDR2 SVGIG (reference sequence). CDR3 sequence (DNA): TGTGCCTGGAGTGTACAAGGGGCCGGTGACACTGAAGCTTTCTTT. Amino acids: CAWSVQGAGDTEAFF.

CDR3 loop: CASTLGGFNEKLFF. The CDR3 DNA is TGTGCCAGCACTTTAGGGGGTTTTAATGAAAAACTGTTTTTT. The J gene is TRBJ1-4, the V gene TRBV5-6; D is perhaps TRBD1 (6 bases). CDR3 length: 14 residues. Germline CDR1 SGHDT, CDR2 YYEEEE. V was pared by 6 bases and J by 4 bases, with 13 bases between.

The gene calls are TRBV19 and TRBJ1-3, with D unresolved. CDR3 length: 13 residues. Germline lookup yields CDR1 LNHDA and CDR2 SQIVND (reference sequence). The V and J ends lost 0 bases and 7 bases respectively, with 7 bases between them. The CDR3 sequence is CASSIDLANTIYF. Written as DNA, the CDR3 is TGTGCCAGTAGTATAGATCTCGCGAACACCATATATTTT.

V gene TRBV27 combines with J gene TRBJ2-3, with D hard to call. Trimming cost V 3 bases and J 4 bases, with 11 bases left between them. CDR1 is MNHEY and CDR2 is SMNVEV in the germline V gene (reference sequence). This CDR3 contains 14 residues. The CDR3 loop reads CASSFRVAADTQYF. As DNA, the CDR3 is TGTGCCAGCAGTTTCCGGGTCGCAGCAGATACGCAGTATTTT.

The V call is TRBV9, the J call TRBJ2-5, with TRBD2 matching over 10 bases. Germline loops: CDR1 SGDLS, CDR2 YYNGEE. This CDR3 region has 15 residues. With V trimmed by 7 bases and J by 4 bases, 10 bases remained unmatched. The DNA for the CDR3 is TGTGCCAGCGGGGAGGGGACTAGCGATCTAGAGACCCAGTACTTC. Translation gives CASGEGTSDLETQYF.